This T cell receptor (beta chain) was recovered during a study of cytomegalovirus exposure and HLA in healthy donors (dated by TCRdb to about 2017). The study in broad terms: An earlier analysis of roughly 500 of the donors reported around 280 Gb of sequence data and 100 million to 120 million unique TCR beta sequences obtained from some 170 million T cells. The T cell repertoires of some 670 subjects were profiled by immunosequencing and related to cytomegalovirus serostatus. Among the roughly 380 genotyped donors, approximately 77% belonged to the genetic ancestry cluster associated with self-reported Caucasian donors. Genome-wide SNP genotypes for about three fifths of the 666 donors were used in a later genetic analysis, which treated that subset as a discovery cohort. To predict cytomegalovirus infection status, the study brought together high-throughput TCR immunosequencing, statistical association of individual TCRs with disease status, and machine learning. The number of typed donors differed by locus: about 620-640 for A, B, C, DRB1 and DQB1; approximately 520 for DQA1; some 610 for DPA1; and roughly 450 for DPB1. An earlier analysis of 450 to 750 of the donors used high-throughput TCR beta sequencing to judge whether each TCR beta V gene segment behaved as functional or pseudogenic. Both class I and class II loci were covered by HLA typing, at four-digit resolution. Across approximately 400 genotyped donors of the cohort, an average of 235,054 unique TCR beta nucleotide sequences per donor were sequenced, and around 20% of those sequences were non-productive. Every discovery cohort repertoire had been produced on one sequencing platform. To study patterns of TCR occurrence, a later analysis re-analyzed previously published TCR beta repertoires from several hundred donors and added high-resolution HLA genotyping. In the later analysis, no new phenotypic data were used to find candidate immune exposures; instead, reliance was placed on TCR beta sequences and their occurrence across donors. Because of strong linkage in the cohort, roughly five DR-DQ haplotypes were treated as single units for association and clustering. Besides the first cohort of around 700 subjects, a separate validation cohort made up of some 110 different subjects was used. Alongside the repertoire data, information on donor age, sex, ethnicity and CMV serostatus was compiled. Approximately 310 gigabases of sequencing data and 91 million or so unique TCR sequences made up an early release that covered approximately 620 HLA-typed donors. The study aimed to test whether cataloging public T cell receptors could reveal signatures of past pathogen exposure.

The library was made by the immunoSEQ multiplex PCR assay. The multiplex PCR relied on a mix of 60 forward primers for TCR Vbeta segments and 13 reverse primers for TCR Jbeta segments. A multiplex PCR assay on genomic DNA amplified the CDR3 region of rearranged TCR beta genes. Amplified TCR beta libraries were sequenced as 87-base-pair reads on the Illumina HiSeq System. From the authors' description of their analysis: A later analysis tallied roughly 78 million unique TCR beta chains across the 666 repertoires, and some 12 million of those chains were shared by two or more donors. Raw reads were error-corrected and collapsed into unique sequences with a nearest-neighbor algorithm that merged closely related sequences to remove PCR and sequencing errors. To assign V, D and J gene segments, CDR3 sequences were aligned to IMGT reference sequences. Each retained sequence needed at least a six-nucleotide match to both a V gene segment and a J gene segment. Rearrangements were called productive when the CDR3 lacked stop codons and stayed in frame with V and J; all others were non-productive. Following IMGT convention, CDR3 was defined as the stretch from the second conserved V-encoded cysteine to the conserved J-encoded phenylalanine. The earlier analysis of about 590 of the donors excluded sequences that lacked an unambiguous match to a single V gene segment. An earlier analysis of a few hundred of the donors called V segments functional above 56.7% productive rearrangements and segregating when the between-donor standard deviation exceeded 5%. A statistical classification framework was built to diagnose cytomegalovirus status from the catalog of TCR beta chain sequences. V and J gene assignment, in a later analysis, came from comparing TCR nucleotide sequences with IMGT/GENE-DB human TR gene sequences. The TCRdist pipeline was used in a later analysis to assign CDR3 sequences and most-parsimonious VDJ recombination scenarios. In a later analysis, every TCR beta chain was defined by the combination of its CDR3 amino acid sequence and its V-gene family, and reads without a unique V-gene family were dropped. To address suspected cross-contamination and a sequencing artifact, a later analysis removed several hundred highly shared, low-generation-probability nucleotide sequences. For each public chain, a later analysis derived a clonal expansion index from normalized ranks of inferred template counts within each repertoire. Generation probabilities in a later analysis came from a VDJ recombination model fitted to out-of-frame rearrangements, and those results were checked against IGoR. In a later analysis, hypergeometric tests were used to score TCR-TCR, TCR-HLA and TCR-CMV co-occurrence, with a repertoire-size bias correction applied to TCR pairs. In a later analysis, false discovery rates were estimated by permuting HLA or CMV assignments 20 times. A later analysis grouped co-occurring TCRs with DBSCAN, adding TCRdist sequence similarity when clustering within HLA-allele-positive subsets. Repertoires with fewer than 30,000 or more than 120,000 public chains, plus five repertoires with anomalous nucleotide sharing, were excluded from co-occurrence clustering. The source is immuneACCESS, and TCRdb retained only in-frame sequences with V and J called. Part of the clones is not carried over; for the studies checked, unresolved V genes explain less than half of this, and the remainder is unexplained. V and J calls and clone size are given by that table; D and trimming were obtained from the DNA. This sample lists approximately 150,000 clones; 80% to 85% were detected once. Roughly 1% of the sample goes to the ten largest clones.

The cohort consisted of hundreds of healthy bone marrow donors. Cohort members were all nominally healthy when sampled, although unrecorded immune exposures were likely present. The donor was CMV seronegative and belonged to the group of around 400 seronegative cohort members. Each donor provided a peripheral blood sample, and peripheral blood mononuclear cells were used for TCR beta sequencing. Genomic DNA was extracted from the blood cell samples with the Qiagen DNeasy Blood Extraction Kit. Note on this clone: Its antigen has not been determined. No per-base quality is available; no much larger clone lies one base away.

What the authors observed across the whole study: It was suggested by the authors that the approach could potentially be generalized to other disease states and immunological phenotypes. Linkage disequilibrium might explain the correlated functional status among segregating V segments, but an unknown experimental factor could not be ruled out. According to a later genetic analysis, donors in an Asian-associated ancestry cluster had fewer N-insertions in productive TCRs than the roughly 700-donor mean. For the cohort, immune exposure information was limited to CMV serostatus. In an earlier analysis of fewer than 700 of the donors, most TCR beta V segments appeared in productive rearrangements about 87% or about 30% of the time, broadly matching IMGT annotations. In a later analysis, 15,000 to 20,000 TCR beta sequences were associated with specific HLA alleles at a false discovery rate of 0.05. In vitro tests confirmed that a few of the cytomegalovirus-associated TCR beta chains recognize cytomegalovirus antigens. A cluster of highly shared sequence variants was judged likely to be a technical artifact of the sequencing pipeline. A further reported finding was that TCR beta sequences accurately predicted the HLA-A and HLA-B alleles for most subjects in the first cohort. Across donors, most TCR sequences were observed very rarely, whereas some public TCRs were present in many individuals. Strong co-occurrence of HLA alleles, especially DR and DQ, made assigning TCR associations to individual alleles difficult. Several of the top co-occurrence clusters appeared to be linked to parvovirus B19, influenza, CMV and Epstein-Barr virus, according to a later analysis. In the study, 164 TCR beta chains were listed as associated with cytomegalovirus. Sequencing depth was assumed to be roughly uniform across donors in the presence/absence analyses, though that assumption may not hold. Compared with equally common non-associated chains, HLA-associated TCR beta chains in a later analysis were more clonally expanded and had lower generation probabilities. Because counts were too low, about 15 rarely observed V segments, including chromosome 9 orphons, were left out of the earlier analysis of 500 to 750 of the donors. According to a later analysis, TCR association rates differed among HLA loci, with DRB1 alleles showing the most associated TCRs and HLA-C alleles showing the fewest. In a later analysis, most CMV-associated TCR beta chains were found to appear HLA-restricted, with HLA associations seemingly driven largely by CMV exposure. An association between a missense DCLRE1C variant and V-gene and J-gene trimming of TCR beta chains was found in a later genetic analysis and replicated in an independent cohort. HLA typing was unavailable for some donors at each locus, so association tests used only the typed subset. Cytomegalovirus status was reported to be diagnosed by the classifier with high specificity and sensitivity in both the original and validation cohorts. The cohort was sequenced for TCR beta chains only, and without alpha or paired-chain data the features that could be detected were limited.

The sample comprised PBMCs. The receptor was isolated from a man under 40 in good health and CMV-seronegative.

The CDR3 amino acid sequence is: CASSFFPGTPYNEQFF. The nucleotide sequence reads TGCGCCAGCAGCTTTTTCCCCGGGACACCTTACAATGAGCAGTTCTTC. Rearrangement joined TRBV5-1 to TRBJ2-1, with TRBD1 perhaps the D gene, on 6 matching bases. Including the terminal cysteine and phenylalanine, the CDR3 comprises 16 residues. The only DNA kept is the CDR3, 48 bases in frame from the first base. The junction carries 16 bases between V and J, which are trimmed by 2 bases and 4 bases respectively. From a lookup of the germline V gene, CDR1 and CDR2 are SGHRS and YFSETQ.